The rows below give T cell receptor beta chains drawn from one sample of a study of CD8 T cells in ankylosing spondylitis. TCRdb used MiXCR to reprocess the 5' RACE reads, holding one entry per CDR3 protein. The sample contains 220,000 or so distinct CDR3 sequences, about a sixth of which appear only once. The material sequenced was blood, either unsorted or a sorted T cell fraction (not recorded which). These receptors all stem from a male donor with ankylosing spondylitis. Each CDR3 is given with its conserved first and last residue. Each record gives: V gene, clone size, J gene, D gene, CDR3 DNA, CDR3 protein. The D gene is left open where the match is weak. A clone size is listed for some rows: how often the clone was seen (once, few, many), or a class if it is expanded.

v_gene: TRBV24-1
abundance: few
j_gene: TRBJ1-5
d_gene: TRBD1
CDR3nt: TGTGCCACCTTGCCGGGACAGGGGAGGAATCAGCCCCAGCATTTT
CDR3aa: CATLPGQGRNQPQHF

v_gene: TRBV12-3/TRBV12-4
abundance: .
j_gene: TRBJ2-2
d_gene: .
CDR3nt: TGTGCCAGTAGCTCGATTGGGTTTACCGGGGAGCTGTTTTTT
CDR3aa: CASSSIGFTGELFF

v_gene: TRBV4-1
abundance: few
j_gene: TRBJ1-2
d_gene: .
CDR3nt: TGCGCCAGCAGCCAAGTCGGACAGTCCTATGGCTACACCTTC
CDR3aa: CASSQVGQSYGYTF

v_gene: TRBV13
abundance: few
j_gene: TRBJ2-3
d_gene: .
CDR3nt: TGTGCCAGCAGTAGATCAGAGGGGGTTTACACAGATACGCAGTATTTT
CDR3aa: CASSRSEGVYTDTQYF

v_gene: TRBV4-2
abundance: few
j_gene: TRBJ2-7
d_gene: TRBD2
CDR3nt: TGTGCCAGCAGCCAAGAACTAGCGGGAGGGCACGAGCAGTACTTC
CDR3aa: CASSQELAGGHEQYF

v_gene: TRBV7-3
abundance: .
j_gene: TRBJ2-7
d_gene: .
CDR3nt: TGTGCCAGCAGCTTATTAGGCCCCGGCGAGCAGTACTTC
CDR3aa: CASSLLGPGEQYF

v_gene: TRBV4-2
abundance: .
j_gene: TRBJ1-5
d_gene: .
CDR3nt: TGTGCCAGCAGCCAAGAGCTAGCAGGAGGCCTCAACAATCAGCCCCAGCATTTT
CDR3aa: CASSQELAGGLNNQPQHF

v_gene: TRBV4-2
abundance: few
j_gene: TRBJ2-2
d_gene: .
CDR3nt: TGTGCCAGCAGCCAAGATTTAGAGGGACCGGTCACCGGGGAGCTGTTTTTT
CDR3aa: CASSQDLEGPVTGELFF

v_gene: TRBV4-1
abundance: many
j_gene: TRBJ2-7
d_gene: TRBD1
CDR3nt: TGCGCCAGCAGCCAAGAATTACGACAGGGGGCTGGGTACGAGCAGTACTTC
CDR3aa: CASSQELRQGAGYEQYF

v_gene: TRBV29-1
abundance: few
j_gene: TRBJ1-1
d_gene: .
CDR3nt: TGCAGCGTTGAAGGGATTGGGTGGGAAGCTTTCTTT
CDR3aa: CSVEGIGWEAFF

v_gene: TRBV11-2
abundance: few
j_gene: TRBJ2-1
d_gene: TRBD2
CDR3nt: TGTGCCAGCAGCTTAGAAGGGCGGGGACTAGCGACCTACAATGAGCAGTTCTTC
CDR3aa: CASSLEGRGLATYNEQFF

v_gene: TRBV27
abundance: few
j_gene: TRBJ2-7
d_gene: TRBD2
CDR3nt: TGTGCCAGCAGTTTTTCTAGCGGGGGGCGGGGGTACTTC
CDR3aa: CASSFSSGGRGYF

v_gene: TRBV4-3
abundance: .
j_gene: TRBJ2-7
d_gene: .
CDR3nt: TGCGCCAGCAGCCAAGATTCCGGCGAGGTGGTTTACGAGCAGTACTTC
CDR3aa: CASSQDSGEVVYEQYF

v_gene: TRBV10-3
abundance: few
j_gene: TRBJ2-3
d_gene: TRBD2
CDR3nt: TGTGCCATCAGTGGGAGCGGGACGGACCTAGGGGATACGCAGTATTTT
CDR3aa: CAISGSGTDLGDTQYF

v_gene: TRBV4-1
abundance: many
j_gene: TRBJ1-2
d_gene: .
CDR3nt: TGCGCCAGCAGCCAAGATGGCGGAGGAAACTATGGCTACACCTTC
CDR3aa: CASSQDGGGNYGYTF

v_gene: TRBV4-1
abundance: .
j_gene: TRBJ2-2
d_gene: .
CDR3nt: TGCGCCAGCAGACAAAAAAACACCGGGGAGCTGTTTTTT
CDR3aa: CASRQKNTGELFF

v_gene: TRBV7-8
abundance: .
j_gene: TRBJ2-1
d_gene: .
CDR3nt: TGTGCCAGCAGCTTAGCGGGGCCACTTCGAAACAATGAGCAGTTCTTC
CDR3aa: CASSLAGPLRNNEQFF

v_gene: TRBV2
abundance: few
j_gene: TRBJ2-7
d_gene: TRBD1
CDR3nt: TGTGCCAGCAGTGACGGACAGGGTCCTTCCTACGAGCAGTACTTC
CDR3aa: CASSDGQGPSYEQYF

v_gene: TRBV27
abundance: .
j_gene: TRBJ2-2
d_gene: TRBD2
CDR3nt: TGTGCCAGCAGTCACCTCCCGGGGGTAGCGGGGGGGCCTGGCGGGGAGCTGTTTTTT
CDR3aa: CASSHLPGVAGGPGGELFF

v_gene: TRBV27
abundance: .
j_gene: TRBJ2-7
d_gene: TRBD1
CDR3nt: TGTGCCAGCAGGGGAAGGACAGGGGAAGGCGAGCAGTACTTC
CDR3aa: CASRGRTGEGEQYF

v_gene: TRBV4-3
abundance: few
j_gene: TRBJ2-3
d_gene: TRBD2
CDR3nt: TGCGCCAGCAGCCTCGGGGGACTAGCGGGAGTAGATACGCAGTATTTT
CDR3aa: CASSLGGLAGVDTQYF

v_gene: TRBV15
abundance: many
j_gene: TRBJ2-3
d_gene: TRBD2
CDR3nt: TGTGCCACCAGCAGCGGGACTAGCGAAAGCACAGATACGCAGTATTTT
CDR3aa: CATSSGTSESTDTQYF

v_gene: TRBV20-1
abundance: .
j_gene: TRBJ1-3
d_gene: .
CDR3nt: TGCAGTGCTGGTGTGAGGGCCAACTCTGGAAACACCATATATTTT
CDR3aa: CSAGVRANSGNTIYF

v_gene: TRBV12-3/TRBV12-4
abundance: .
j_gene: TRBJ1-2
d_gene: .
CDR3nt: TGTGCCAGCAGTCCTTCAACCTACTATGGCTACACCTTC
CDR3aa: CASSPSTYYGYTF

v_gene: TRBV29-1
abundance: .
j_gene: TRBJ1-1
d_gene: .
CDR3nt: TGCAGCGGGATCAGGGGAGAAGGAACTGAAGCTTTCTTT
CDR3aa: CSGIRGEGTEAFF

v_gene: TRBV4-3
abundance: few
j_gene: TRBJ1-3
d_gene: .
CDR3nt: TGCGCCAGCAGCCAAGATTGGGCCTCTGGAAACACCATATATTTT
CDR3aa: CASSQDWASGNTIYF

v_gene: TRBV10-2
abundance: .
j_gene: TRBJ2-3
d_gene: .
CDR3nt: TGCGCCAGCAGTGACTCTTCGGGGAGGGATACGCAGTATTTT
CDR3aa: CASSDSSGRDTQYF

v_gene: TRBV27
abundance: .
j_gene: TRBJ1-1
d_gene: .
CDR3nt: TGTGCCAGCAGTTTGGTAGCACCGAACACTGAAGCTTTCTTT
CDR3aa: CASSLVAPNTEAFF

v_gene: TRBV4-1
abundance: .
j_gene: TRBJ2-2
d_gene: .
CDR3nt: TGCGCCAGCAGCCAAGTTGGGCTTCTCACCGGGGAGCTGTTTTTT
CDR3aa: CASSQVGLLTGELFF

v_gene: TRBV6-2/TRBV6-3
abundance: .
j_gene: TRBJ2-1
d_gene: .
CDR3nt: TGTGCCAGCAGTTACCCCCTGGCTTTCTACAATGAGCAGTTCTTC
CDR3aa: CASSYPLAFYNEQFF

v_gene: TRBV7-9
abundance: .
j_gene: TRBJ2-2
d_gene: TRBD2
CDR3nt: TGTGCCAGCAGGACTAGCGTCCCCGGGGAGCTGTTTTTT
CDR3aa: CASRTSVPGELFF

v_gene: TRBV28
abundance: .
j_gene: TRBJ1-5
d_gene: .
CDR3nt: TGTGCCAGCAGCGCTGGGACACTCAGCAATCAGCCCCAGCATTTT
CDR3aa: CASSAGTLSNQPQHF

v_gene: TRBV29-1
abundance: many
j_gene: TRBJ2-3
d_gene: .
CDR3nt: TGCAGCGTTGGAGGGGATACGCAGTATTTT
CDR3aa: CSVGGDTQYF

v_gene: TRBV12-3/TRBV12-4
abundance: few
j_gene: TRBJ2-2
d_gene: TRBD2
CDR3nt: TGTGCCAGCAGTTTAAATCCTAGCGGGGGGACCGGGGAGCTGTTTTTT
CDR3aa: CASSLNPSGGTGELFF

v_gene: TRBV12-3/TRBV12-4
abundance: .
j_gene: TRBJ2-5
d_gene: .
CDR3nt: TGTGCCAGCAGTCCCTGGGAGCTCGGAAAGACCCAGTACTTC
CDR3aa: CASSPWELGKTQYF

v_gene: TRBV12-3/TRBV12-4
abundance: few
j_gene: TRBJ2-3
d_gene: .
CDR3nt: TGTGCCAGCAGTTCCCGGACTGTCTCCGAGACAGATACGCAGTATTTT
CDR3aa: CASSSRTVSETDTQYF

v_gene: TRBV6-5
abundance: few
j_gene: TRBJ2-5
d_gene: .
CDR3nt: TGTGCCAGCAGTTACAACAGCCAAGAGACCCAGTACTTC
CDR3aa: CASSYNSQETQYF

v_gene: TRBV10-3
abundance: .
j_gene: TRBJ2-7
d_gene: TRBD2
CDR3nt: TGTGCCATCAGTGAGTCGGCTAGCGGAGACTACGAGCAGTACTTC
CDR3aa: CAISESASGDYEQYF

v_gene: TRBV5-8
abundance: .
j_gene: TRBJ2-7
d_gene: .
CDR3nt: TGTGCCAGCAGCTTTTGGCAGGTCTCCTTGGAGTGGTACTTC
CDR3aa: CASSFWQVSLEWYF

v_gene: TRBV5-1
abundance: .
j_gene: TRBJ2-6
d_gene: .
CDR3nt: TGCGCCAGCAGCTTCGGGTCCTACTCTCTTTCTGGGGCCAACGTCCTGACTTTC
CDR3aa: CASSFGSYSLSGANVLTF

v_gene: TRBV20-1
abundance: .
j_gene: TRBJ2-7
d_gene: .
CDR3nt: TGCAGTGCTAGAGTAGGAGTGGACACTATCTACGAGCAGTACTTC
CDR3aa: CSARVGVDTIYEQYF

v_gene: TRBV20-1
abundance: .
j_gene: TRBJ1-2
d_gene: .
CDR3nt: TGCAGTGCTAGAGATTACTTGGGGGGCTATGGCTACACCTTC
CDR3aa: CSARDYLGGYGYTF

v_gene: TRBV20-1
abundance: many
j_gene: TRBJ2-7
d_gene: .
CDR3nt: TGCACTCCCCCCTTCTCCTACGAGCAGTACTTC
CDR3aa: CTPPFSYEQYF

v_gene: TRBV3-1
abundance: .
j_gene: TRBJ2-2
d_gene: .
CDR3nt: TGTGCCAGCAGTGACAGGATCACCGGGGAGCTGTTTTTT
CDR3aa: CASSDRITGELFF

v_gene: TRBV20-1
abundance: few
j_gene: TRBJ2-1
d_gene: .
CDR3nt: TGCAGTGCTAGAGATGGTTACAATGAGCAGTTCTTC
CDR3aa: CSARDGYNEQFF